This entry lists 14 T cell receptor beta chains sequenced from one sample in a study of tumor-infiltrating lymphocytes in localized non-small cell lung cancer. The table came from immunoSEQ multiplex PCR; TCRdb's copy has only in-frame clones and leaves some out. The sample yields 11,000 or so clones, roughly 76% seen once. The sequencing input was uninvolved lung tissue not adjacent to the tumor. These receptors were obtained from a human donor with non-small cell lung cancer.

J is TRBJ1-1 and V is TRBV5-1; TRBD1 matches at 9 bases. CDR1 SGHRS and CDR2 YFSETQ come from the germline V gene. V shed 3 bases and J 10 bases; nucleotides not matched to a gene: 1. This CDR3 comprises 11 residues. The CDR3: CASSSGQGAFF. The CDR3 nucleotides are TGCGCCAGCAGCTCGGGACAGGGAGCTTTCTTT.

The CDR3 protein is CAWSQEVSPLHF. Here the CDR3 DNA reads TGTGCCTGGAGCCAAGAAGTTTCACCCCTCCACTTT. The chain joins TRBV30 to TRBJ1-6; D is undetermined. The length of the CDR3 is 12 residues. Germline V CDR1 and CDR2: GTSNPN, SVGIG (reference sequence). V was trimmed by 3 bases and J by 9 bases, leaving 9 bases between them.

The rearrangement links TRBV10-1 to TRBJ2-1; D is undetermined. Germline CDR1 reads WNHNN; CDR2 reads SYGVQD (reference sequence). The CDR3 is 12 amino acids. V dropped 2 bases and J dropped 7 bases, with 6 bases sitting between them. The CDR3 region is CASSEVLNEQFF. The CDR3 bases are TGCGCCAGCAGTGAGGTTCTGAATGAGCAGTTCTTC.

The CDR3: CASSYEGAGTYEQYF. The DNA of the CDR3 is TGTGCCAGCAGTTACGAGGGTGCAGGTACCTACGAGCAGTACTTC. This chain links TRBV6-5 with TRBJ2-7; the D gene is possibly TRBD2 (5 bases). CDR3 size: 15 residues. The ends were cut back, 2 bases at V and 2 bases at J, with 13 bases in the middle. Germline CDR1 and CDR2: MNHEY and SVGAGI.

The rearrangement joins TRBV7-2 to TRBJ1-5; D not certain. This CDR3 is built from 15 residues. Germline assignment: CDR1 SGHTA and CDR2 FQGNSA. V gave up 5 bases and J gave up 3 bases, with 14 bases separating them. The CDR3 sequence is CASSPSGRINQPQHF. CDR3 coding DNA: TGTGCCAGCAGCCCCTCAGGACGGATCAATCAGCCCCAGCATTTT.

V gene TRBV30 combines with J gene TRBJ1-6; the D is unclear. CDR1 is GTSNPN and CDR2 is SVGIG in the germline V gene (reference sequence). This CDR3 has 16 residues. The V end lost 3 bases, the J end lost 7 bases, and 19 bases lay between the germline ends. The CDR3 nucleotides are TGTGCCTGGAGCCCCGCTTATTTGAGAGGGAATTCACCCCTCCACTTT. Its translation is CAWSPAYLRGNSPLHF. Full variable domain (rest looked up from reference TRBV30 and TRBJ1-6): SQTIHQWPATLVQPVGSPLSLECTVEGTSNPNLYWYRQAAGRGLQLLFYSVGIGQISSEVPQNLSASRPQDRQFILSSKKLLLSDSGFYLCAWSPAYLRGNSPLHFGNGTRLTVT.

The gene calls are TRBV27 and TRBJ2-3; 9 bases map to TRBD2. V lost 8 bases, J lost 7 bases, and 13 bases stayed unmatched. Germline-derived CDR1 and CDR2 are MNHEY and SMNVEV (reference sequence). CDR3 size: 15 residues. The CDR3 DNA reads TGTGCCAGCCATGCAGCCGGACTAGCGTGGTATACGCAGTATTTT. Encoded protein: CASHAAGLAWYTQYF.

The rearrangement links TRBV6-5 to TRBJ1-6, with D perhaps TRBD1 (6 bases). CDR3 length: 14 amino acids. Germline-derived CDR1 and CDR2 are MNHEY and SVGAGI. V was shortened by 7 bases and J by 14 bases, with 21 bases between the two germline ends. The CDR3 here is CASTTGQGGVSLHF. CDR3 sequence (DNA): TGTGCCAGCACCACAGGGCAGGGCGGGGTATCCCTCCACTTT.

This rearrangement joins TRBV6-6 to TRBJ2-1, with 8 positions matching TRBD1. The CDR3 is made up of 14 amino acids. V lost 7 bases to trimming and J lost 9 bases; unmatched junction nucleotides: 11. CDR1 MNHNY and CDR2 SVGAGI come from the germline V gene (reference sequence). CDR3 protein: CASNPDRAAIEQFF. CDR3 coding DNA: TGTGCCAGCAACCCGGACAGGGCGGCGATTGAGCAGTTCTTC.

The table lists this clone with a count of one. The rearrangement joins TRBV7-8 to TRBJ2-2, with a weak D call TRBD1 (6 bases). Trimming pared 7 bases from V and 6 bases from J, leaving 21 bases between. Germline V lookup: CDR1 SGHVS, CDR2 FQNEAQ. This CDR3 spans 16 amino acids. CDR3 bases: TGTGCCAGCACCCCAAGCCCTCCACAGGGAGCCGGGGAGCTGTTTTTT. As protein: CASTPSPPQGAGELFF.

The count of this clone is one. The sample contains more than one DNA sequence encoding this CDR3. The V gene is TRBV30, the J gene TRBJ2-7; TRBD1 might be the D (7 bases). This CDR3 comprises 11 residues. Germline V gene sequence: CDR1 GTSNPN, CDR2 SVGIG (reference sequence). Written as DNA, the CDR3 is TGTGCTTGGGGGGACAGCTACGAGCAGTACTTC. It codes for CAWGDSYEQYF.

The genes are TRBV4-1 and TRBJ2-3, with TRBD2 matching 12 bases. The CDR3 runs to 17 residues. CDR1 and CDR2 from the germline V gene are MGHRA and YSYEKL. The V segment lost 4 bases and the J segment 6 bases; nucleotides outside the gene matches: 11. The CDR3 DNA reads TGCGCCAGCAGCCTCTTCCCGACTAGCGGGAGTGTGGATACGCAGTATTTT. Protein sequence: CASSLFPTSGSVDTQYF.

This clone was observed a handful of times. J is TRBJ2-3 and V is TRBV7-2; D remains unclear. The CDR3 has 15 amino acids. The V gene's germline CDR1 is SGHTA and CDR2 FQGNSA. V was cut by 0 bases and J by 2 bases, with 9 bases left in between. CDR3: CASSLAGSLTDTQYF. CDR3 nucleotide sequence: TGTGCCAGCAGCTTAGCCGGGTCTCTCACAGATACGCAGTATTTT.

The J gene is TRBJ1-4, the V gene TRBV2; D possibly corresponds to TRBD1 (6 bases). The length of the CDR3 is 16 residues. Trimming stripped 0 bases from V and 3 bases from J, with 11 bases between. Germline V lookup: CDR1 SNHLY, CDR2 FYNNEI. This CDR3 reads CASSEASTGPNEKLFF. DNA for the CDR3: TGTGCCAGCAGTGAAGCTTCGACAGGCCCTAATGAAAAACTGTTTTTT.